This T cell receptor (beta chain) was sequenced for a study of PD-1 blockade in classical Hodgkin lymphoma (dated by TCRdb to 2020 to 2022). In the study overall: Nivolumab dosing was 3 mg/kg intravenously every 2 weeks, continuing until either disease progression or unacceptable toxicity. The study used CyTOF and TCR beta sequencing to define a peripheral blood immune signature of response to PD-1 blockade in classical Hodgkin lymphoma.

V is reduced by 3 bases and J by 4 bases, leaving a spacing of 19 bases between them. The germline V gene gives CDR1 as SGHDT and CDR2 as YYEEEE. There are 16 amino acids in the CDR3, from cysteine to phenylalanine inclusive. Only the CDR3 DNA is retained, 48 bases long and in frame from the first base. The Qiagen DNeasy kit was used to extract genomic DNA from unsorted PBMCs and from the negatively selected CD4+ and CD8+ fractions. TCR beta CDR3 regions were subjected to amplification by immunoSEQ multiplex PCR with primers that anneal to V and J segments. A synthetic immune receptor repertoire was used to minimize amplification bias, and any remaining bias was removed computationally after sequencing. The published analysis was carried out like this. Repertoire diversity was quantified as the Shannon entropy index using custom Python scripts. Unsorted, CD4+ and CD8+ repertoires were examined separately, except in combined analyses, for which CD4+ and CD8+ sequences were merged in silico. Clonal expansion was defined as a frequency increase of at least 2-fold after treatment compared with C1D1, and clones undetected at baseline were assigned a pseudocount of 0.5. Clones with 0 or 1 copy at C1D1 were classified as singleton clones, and clones with 2 or more copies were classified as non-singleton clones. By matching protein sequences in sorted samples from the same patient, clones expanded in unsorted samples were annotated as CD4+, CD8+ or unknown. Wilcoxon tests were applied to paired samples to test diversity changes from C1D1 to C4D1. TCRdb limited this immuneACCESS table to in-frame rearrangements with V and J called. A share of clones is missing; checked studies link under half to unresolved V genes, and the rest is unexplained. V and J calls plus clone size are reproduced from that table; the DNA served to infer D and trimming. This sample has about 94,000 clones in its table, and 89% of those were observed once. The ten top clones hold about 11% of the sample.

Concerning this clone itself: This clone's antigen is unknown. Qualities for individual bases were not recorded, and no much larger clone is one base off.

Per the publication, the time point label means: cycle 2 day 1 (C2D1) of nivolumab. Relapse after autologous stem cell transplantation had occurred in all trial patients, and cohorts A, B and C were distinguished by prior brentuximab vedotin exposure. A total of more than 55 patients with relapsed/refractory classical Hodgkin lymphoma made up the trial cohort, and each patient's best overall response was complete response, partial response or progressive disease. Trial patients were treated with single-agent nivolumab in the multi-cohort phase II CheckMate 205 trial. Best overall response was determined by an independent review committee according to the 2007 International Working Group response criteria. PBMCs from the trial were collected at three points: immediately before nivolumab initiation (C1D1), and during therapy at cycle 2 day 1 and cycle 4 day 1. Peripheral blood was collected in 8 mL Vacutainer Cell Preparation Tubes, from which PBMCs were isolated by centrifugation and then cryopreserved.

Study-level results and caveats: Trial patients achieving complete response had baseline diversity similar to newly diagnosed patients, whereas partial responders and progressors had significantly lower diversity. CD4+ but not CD8+ TCR diversity rose significantly by C4D1 (p=0.0027 vs p=0.16), most apparent in complete responders (p=0.02). Baseline TCR diversity was reported as lower in newly diagnosed patients than in healthy donors, and lower still in relapsed/refractory patients. The study covered only a single clinical trial cohort, and the causes of the repertoire differences, possibly disease activity or prior therapy, were still not defined. Diversity was lower in patients who began nivolumab less than 1 year after ASCT, so these patients were left out of later analyses to avoid confounding by immune reconstitution.

The TCR was taken from a human donor with classical Hodgkin lymphoma. The V and J genes are TRBV5-6 and TRBJ1-1; the D gene identity is not certain. The source material was peripheral blood mononuclear cells (PBMCs), sampled before the second cycle of nivolumab. The DNA reads TGTGCCAGCAGCTCGCTGACATCTTGGGTCAGCACTGAAGCTTTCTTT. The resulting protein is CASSSLTSWVSTEAFF.